These 17 T cell receptor beta chains came from one sample sequenced in a study of T cell responses to AZD1222 COVID-19 vaccine. Measured with immunoSEQ multiplex PCR; TCRdb has only the in-frame clones, and not every one. The sample carries 95,000 to 110,000 clones, approximately 90% recorded once. This specimen was peripheral blood, taken on day 0 of AZD1222 vaccination. The receptors stem from an adult in good health.

This chain uses TRBV12-5 with TRBJ1-3; D remains unclear. V was clipped by 6 bases and J by 0 bases, with 9 bases between them. The germline CDR1 and CDR2 sequences are LGHNT and FRNRAP. The CDR3 contains 14 residues. The CDR3 spells CASGWSNSGNTIYF. In DNA, the CDR3 is TGTGCTAGTGGCTGGTCCAACTCTGGAAACACCATATATTTT.

The V call is TRBV7-9, the J call TRBJ1-1, with 8 positions matching TRBD1. V lost 1 base to trimming and J lost 4 bases; unmatched junction nucleotides: 5. Per the germline V gene, CDR1 is SEHNR and CDR2 is FQNEAQ (reference sequence). CDR3 length: 15 residues. The CDR3 loop is CASSLDGQGTTEAFF. In DNA form, the CDR3 reads TGTGCCAGCAGCTTAGATGGACAGGGTACCACTGAAGCTTTCTTT.

The CDR3 reads CASSYNWGTPYEQYF. The CDR3 DNA reads TGTGCCAGCAGTTACAATTGGGGGACCCCCTACGAGCAGTACTTC. V usage is TRBV6-5 and J usage is TRBJ2-7; the D call may be TRBD1 or TRBD2 (5 bases each). This CDR3 spans 15 amino acids. Per the germline V gene, CDR1 is MNHEY and CDR2 is SVGAGI. The germline V and J ends were trimmed by 2 bases and 2 bases, with 13 bases remaining between them.

The genes are TRBV19 and TRBJ1-1; D unresolved. V lost 3 bases and J 5 bases, leaving 13 bases between the germline ends. The CDR3 is 14 residues long. CDR1 is LNHDA and CDR2 is SQIVND in the germline V gene (reference sequence). CDR3 loop: CASSMSRMRTEAFF. In DNA form, the CDR3 reads TGTGCCAGTAGTATGTCCCGGATGCGAACTGAAGCTTTCTTT.

The chain is built from TRBV19 and TRBJ2-7, with 9 bases matching TRBD1. The CDR3 runs to 14 residues. Germline V gene lookup returns CDR1 LNHDA and CDR2 SQIVND (reference sequence). V shed 6 bases, J shed 2 bases, and the junction held 5 bases outside the gene matches. As DNA, the CDR3 is TGTGCCAGTAGCCTACAGGGGGCGGCCTACGAGCAGTACTTC. Translated: CASSLQGAAYEQYF.

DNA for the CDR3: TGTGCCAGCAGTTACTCGAGGAGGGGGGGCCATGAGCAGTTCTTC. Its translation is CASSYSRRGGHEQFF. The V gene is TRBV6-2 or TRBV6-3, the J gene TRBJ2-1; TRBD2 might be the D (7 bases). The V and J ends lost 0 bases and 8 bases respectively, with 14 bases between them. The CDR3 sequence is 15 residues long. CDR1 is MNHEY and CDR2 is SVGEGT in the germline V gene.

The chain employs TRBV3-1 (or the pseudogene TRBV3-2) and TRBJ2-1, with a weak D call TRBD1 (6 bases). V dropped 4 bases and J dropped 12 bases, with 16 bases sitting between them. This CDR3 has 13 amino acids. Germline loops: CDR1 LGHDT, CDR2 YNNKEL (reference sequence). Here the CDR3 reads CASSRRDITGQFF. The CDR3 DNA follows: TGTGCCAGCAGCCGCCGGGACATTACTGGGCAGTTCTTC.

This clone was observed a single time. The rearrangement uses TRBV19 and TRBJ1-4; a possible D gene is TRBD1 (5 bases). V lost 3 bases and J lost 7, with 15 bases in between. Germline V gene lookup returns CDR1 LNHDA and CDR2 SQIVND (reference sequence). This CDR3 is 15 amino acids long. The CDR3 spells CASSIYGDGPEKLFF. Written as DNA, the CDR3 is TGTGCCAGTAGTATTTATGGGGACGGGCCTGAAAAACTGTTTTTT. The whole variable domain, filled in from reference TRBV19 and TRBJ1-4, reads DGGITQSPKYLFRKEGQNVTLSCEQNLNHDAMYWYRQDPGQGLRLIYYSQIVNDFQKGDIAEGYSVSREKKESFPLTVTSAQKNPTAFYLCASSIYGDGPEKLFFGSGTQLSVL.

The chain has TRBV7-3 and TRBJ2-2, with 7 bases lining up with TRBD2. V lost 2 bases and J lost 2; bases outside the gene matches: 2. The germline V gene encodes CDR1 SGHTA and CDR2 FQGTGA. This CDR3 has 15 amino acids. CDR3 protein: CASSLAGVNTGELFF. As DNA, the CDR3 is TGTGCCAGCAGCTTAGCGGGGGTTAACACCGGGGAGCTGTTTTTT.

V is TRBV9 and J is TRBJ1-6, with D perhaps matching TRBD1 (5 bases). The CDR3 totals 15 residues. Trimming left V 1 base short and J 7 bases short, with 12 bases between. Germline-derived CDR1 and CDR2 are SGDLS and YYNGEE. CDR3 amino acids: CASSVIGQGNSPLHF. The CDR3 coding sequence is TGTGCCAGCAGCGTAATCGGGCAGGGAAATTCACCCCTCCACTTT.

The CDR3 sequence is CASSYSPSLRTDTQYF. Here the CDR3 DNA reads TGTGCCAGCAGTTACTCCCCAAGCCTCCGGACAGATACGCAGTATTTT. The chain recombines TRBV6-5 with TRBJ2-3; no clear D. CDR1 is MNHEY, CDR2 SVGAGI, per germline. Trimming stripped 0 bases from V and 3 bases from J, with 13 bases between. The CDR3 has 16 amino acids.

V gene TRBV5-4 combines with J gene TRBJ2-7; D perhaps matches TRBD1 (6 bases). Deletions cut 4 bases from V and 1 base from J, with 9 bases between. CDR1 SGHNT and CDR2 YYREEE come from the germline V gene (reference sequence). The CDR3 has 13 amino acids. The CDR3: CASSGQLSYEQYF. The CDR3 DNA sequence: TGTGCCAGCAGCGGACAGCTGTCCTACGAGCAGTACTTC.

The chain combines TRBV7-8 with TRBJ2-3; TRBD1 is a possible D gene (7 bases). The germline V gene encodes CDR1 SGHVS and CDR2 FQNEAQ. V was clipped by 3 bases and J by 1 base, with 17 bases between them. CDR3 length equals 17 residues. CDR3 amino acids: CASSLEGIDRGTDTQYF. As DNA, the CDR3 is TGTGCCAGCAGCTTGGAGGGGATAGACAGGGGCACAGATACGCAGTATTTT.

V is TRBV2 and J is TRBJ2-7, with D maybe TRBD2 (6 bases). The length of the CDR3 is 14 residues. Trimming stripped 11 bases from V and 1 base from J, with 18 bases between. Germline V gene sequence: CDR1 SNHLY, CDR2 FYNNEI. CDR3 sequence (DNA): TGTGCCGGAATGAGGAGGGTTGGGTCCTACGAGCAGTACTTC. Amino acids: CAGMRRVGSYEQYF.

This chain uses TRBV11-3 with TRBJ1-3; D unresolved. The CDR3 runs to 16 residues. Germline values: CDR1 SGHNT, CDR2 YENEEA. With 5 bases removed from V and 2 bases from J, the gap between germline ends came to 16 bases. CDR3: CASSPGGLETGNTIYF. The CDR3 bases are TGTGCCAGCAGCCCCGGAGGTTTGGAGACTGGAAACACCATATATTTT.

The rearrangement joins TRBV5-1 to TRBJ1-1; 8 bases match TRBD1. The CDR3 spans 14 residues. Germline CDR1 reads SGHRS; CDR2 reads YFSETQ. V lost 4 bases and J lost 8; bases outside the gene matches: 10. The DNA of the CDR3 is TGCGCCAGCAGCCAGCGGTGGCAGGGGGCCGAAGCTTTCTTT. Residues: CASSQRWQGAEAFF.

The genes are TRBV6-5 and TRBJ1-2; D perhaps matches TRBD1 (6 bases). CDR3 size: 14 residues. Between the trimmed V and J ends, which lost 6 bases and 6 bases, there was a span of 17 bases. Germline assignment: CDR1 MNHEY and CDR2 SVGAGI. Here the CDR3 reads CASRSTGGSHGYTF. CDR3 coding DNA: TGTGCCAGCAGATCGACAGGTGGCAGTCATGGCTACACCTTC.